Described below is a single T cell receptor (beta chain) sequence and its context. Its specific antigen is unknown. It has no much larger one-base neighbor in the sample; base qualities were not kept. Each collaborating institution followed its own protocols to collect whole blood in K2EDTA tubes. For TCRbeta analysis, collaborators shipped samples in one of three forms: frozen whole blood, isolated PBMCs, or DNA extracted from either of those sample types. The data derive from a study of blood T cell repertoires in COVID-19 (dated by TCRdb to 2018 to 2020). About the investigation overall: The collaborator samples originated in the United States, Italy and Spain and spanned the acute and convalescent phases of COVID-19. The material from the prospective study consisted of cDNA or gDNA derived from T cells, B-cell-depleted T cells, or PBMCs. Deeply sampled blood TCRbeta repertoires from subjects exposed to, actively infected with, or recovered from COVID-19 were included in the dataset. The repertoires were made available in a free public database intended to serve as a resource for research on the immune response to SARS-CoV-2. Samples were obtained from the ongoing ImmuneRACE study (first 160 participants) and from about 1,300 subjects provided by 6 global collaborators. Sample metadata almost always included a de-identified subject ID, COVID-19 status, age in years and sex. Where HLA class I and class II types were available, the types were taken from metadata supplied by the sample provider, not from assay-based typing. Results and caveats for the whole study, not just this receptor: How much clinical and demographic metadata was included differed by source and by participant, and the metadata was provided uncurated.

CDR1 and CDR2 are drawn from the germline V gene (reference sequence): LGHDT, YNNKEL. Relative to germline, V is missing 4 bases and J is missing 9 bases, with 2 bases of the junction outside any gene match. Counted from cysteine to phenylalanine, this CDR3 has 14 amino acids. Left in the record is the CDR3 DNA by itself, 42 bases read in frame from the first base. The immunoSEQ Assay, a bias-controlled multiplex PCR, was used to amplify TCRbeta CDR3 regions from genomic DNA. Regarding the original processing steps: Nucleated cell counts per sample were estimated from amplification of reference gene primers within the assay. To quantify the absolute abundance of each unique TCRbeta CDR3 rearrangement, sequence reads were collapsed and filtered. For each sample, productive Simpson clonality was calculated as the square root of Simpson's diversity index over productive rearrangements. TCRdb obtained this table from immuneACCESS and retained in-frame rearrangements with V and J assigned. These tables miss some clones; where compared with another copy, unresolved V genes account for less than half of the shortfall, and the remainder is unexplained. V, J and clone size reflect that table, while D and trimming were determined from the DNA. Counted in this sample were approximately 190,000 clones; about 81% of them appeared once. About an eighth of the sample is taken by the ten largest.

The receptor's source is a young man with active or convalescent COVID-19. Sequencing input: peripheral blood. The chain employs TRBV3-1 (or the pseudogene TRBV3-2) and TRBJ2-5; 16 central bases correspond to TRBD2. The CDR3 region reads CASSPGTSGGAQYF. The DNA is as follows: TGTGCCAGCAGCCCAGGGACTAGCGGGGGGGCCCAGTACTTC.